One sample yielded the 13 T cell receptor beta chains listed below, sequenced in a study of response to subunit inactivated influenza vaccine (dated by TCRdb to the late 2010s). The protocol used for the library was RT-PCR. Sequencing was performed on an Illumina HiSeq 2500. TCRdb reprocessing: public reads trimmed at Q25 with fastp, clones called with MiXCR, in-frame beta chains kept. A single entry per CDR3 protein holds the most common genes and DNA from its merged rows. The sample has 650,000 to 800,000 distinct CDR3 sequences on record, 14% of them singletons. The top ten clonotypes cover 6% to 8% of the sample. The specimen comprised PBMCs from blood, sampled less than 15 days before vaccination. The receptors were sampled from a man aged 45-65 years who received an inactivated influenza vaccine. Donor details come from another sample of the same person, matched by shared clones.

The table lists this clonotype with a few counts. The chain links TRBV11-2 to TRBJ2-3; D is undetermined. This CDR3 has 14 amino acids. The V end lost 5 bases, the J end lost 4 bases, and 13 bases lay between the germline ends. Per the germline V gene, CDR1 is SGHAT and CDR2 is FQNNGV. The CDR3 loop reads CASSPDFRPDTQYF. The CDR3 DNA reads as TGTGCCAGCAGCCCAGATTTCCGTCCAGATACGCAGTATTTT. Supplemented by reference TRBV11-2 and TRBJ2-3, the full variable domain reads EAGVAQSPRYKIIEKRQSVAFWCNPISGHATLYWYQQILGQGPKLLIQFQNNGVVDDSQLPKDRFSAERLKGVDSTLKIQPAKLEDSAVYLCASSPDFRPDTQYFGPGTRLTVL.

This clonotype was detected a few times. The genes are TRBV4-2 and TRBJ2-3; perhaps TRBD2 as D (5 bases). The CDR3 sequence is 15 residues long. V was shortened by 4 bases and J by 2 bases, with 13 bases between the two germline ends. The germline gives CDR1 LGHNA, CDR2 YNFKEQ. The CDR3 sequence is CASSLEDVLTDTQYF. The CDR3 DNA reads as TGTGCCAGCAGCCTGGAGGATGTTCTCACAGATACGCAGTATTTT.

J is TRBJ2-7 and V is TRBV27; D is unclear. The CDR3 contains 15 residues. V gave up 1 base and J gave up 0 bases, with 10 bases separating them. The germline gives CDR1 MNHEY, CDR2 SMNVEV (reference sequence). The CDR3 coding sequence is TGTGCCAGCAGTTTATTGAGAGGAAACTCCTACGAGCAGTACTTC. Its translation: CASSLLRGNSYEQYF.

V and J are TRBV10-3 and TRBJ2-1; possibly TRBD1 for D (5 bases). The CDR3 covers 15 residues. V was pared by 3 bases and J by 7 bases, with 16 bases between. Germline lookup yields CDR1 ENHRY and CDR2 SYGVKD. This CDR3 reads CAISDLSQGENEQFF. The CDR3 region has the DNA TGTGCCATCAGTGACCTGAGCCAGGGCGAGAATGAGCAGTTCTTC.

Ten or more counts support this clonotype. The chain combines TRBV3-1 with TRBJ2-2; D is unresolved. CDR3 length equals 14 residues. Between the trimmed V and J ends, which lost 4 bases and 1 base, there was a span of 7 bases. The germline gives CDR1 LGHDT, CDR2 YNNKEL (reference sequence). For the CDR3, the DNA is TGTGCCAGCAGCCCAGGCGGGAACACCGGGGAGCTGTTTTTT. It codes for CASSPGGNTGELFF.

The CDR3 DNA sequence: TGCGCCAGCAGCCAAGAAGCTCGGCCCCAGGCGCAGTATTTT. As protein: CASSQEARPQAQYF. The chain uses TRBV4-3 and TRBJ2-3; no reliable D call. V was pared by 0 bases and J by 10 bases, with 14 bases between. Germline CDR1 and CDR2: LGHNA and YSLEER. The CDR3 runs 14 residues.

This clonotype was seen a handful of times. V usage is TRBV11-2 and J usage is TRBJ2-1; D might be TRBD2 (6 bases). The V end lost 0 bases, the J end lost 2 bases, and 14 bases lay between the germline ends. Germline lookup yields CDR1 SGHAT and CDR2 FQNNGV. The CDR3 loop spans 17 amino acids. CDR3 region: CASSLEVGGATYNEQFF. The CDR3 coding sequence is TGTGCCAGCAGCTTAGAGGTGGGCGGGGCTACCTACAATGAGCAGTTCTTC.

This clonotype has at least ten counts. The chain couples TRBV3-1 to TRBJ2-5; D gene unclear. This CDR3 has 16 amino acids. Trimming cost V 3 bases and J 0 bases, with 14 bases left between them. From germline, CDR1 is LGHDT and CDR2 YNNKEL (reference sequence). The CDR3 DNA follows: TGTGCCAGCAGCCATCCCCCACGGGCCTACCAAGAGACCCAGTACTTC. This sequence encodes CASSHPPRAYQETQYF.

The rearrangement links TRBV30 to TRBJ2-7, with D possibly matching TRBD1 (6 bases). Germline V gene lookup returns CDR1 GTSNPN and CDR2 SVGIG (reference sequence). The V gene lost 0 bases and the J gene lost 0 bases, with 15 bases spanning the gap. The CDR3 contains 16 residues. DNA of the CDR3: TGTGCCTGGAGTGTATTGGGGGCAGCCTTCTCCTACGAGCAGTACTTC. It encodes CAWSVLGAAFSYEQYF.

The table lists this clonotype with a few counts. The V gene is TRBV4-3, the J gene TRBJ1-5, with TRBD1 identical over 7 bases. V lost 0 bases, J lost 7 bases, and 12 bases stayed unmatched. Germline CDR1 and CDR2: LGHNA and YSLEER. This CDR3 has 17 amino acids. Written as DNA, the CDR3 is TGCGCCAGCAGCCAAGAACAGTACAGGGGTTCTCACCAGCCCCAGCATTTT. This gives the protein CASSQEQYRGSHQPQHF.

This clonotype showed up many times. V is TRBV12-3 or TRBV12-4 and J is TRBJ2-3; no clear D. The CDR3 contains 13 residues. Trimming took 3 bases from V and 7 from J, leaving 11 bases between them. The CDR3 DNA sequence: TGTGCCAGCAGTTTGGACCGCCTAAATACGCAGTATTTT. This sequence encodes CASSLDRLNTQYF.

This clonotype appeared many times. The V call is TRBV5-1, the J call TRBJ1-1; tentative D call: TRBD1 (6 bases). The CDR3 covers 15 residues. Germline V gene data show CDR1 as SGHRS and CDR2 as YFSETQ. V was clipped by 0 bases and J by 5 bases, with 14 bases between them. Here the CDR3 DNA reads TGCGCCAGCAGCTTGGCGGGGGGGCGGAATACTGAAGCTTTCTTT. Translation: CASSLAGGRNTEAFF.

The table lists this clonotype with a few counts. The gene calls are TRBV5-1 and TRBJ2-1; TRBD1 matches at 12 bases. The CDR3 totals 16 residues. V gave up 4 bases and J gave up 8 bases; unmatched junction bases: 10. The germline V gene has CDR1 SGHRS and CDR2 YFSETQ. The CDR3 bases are TGCGCCAGCAGCCGATACGGGGACAGGGGGCCTGATGAGCAGTTCTTC. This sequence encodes CASSRYGDRGPDEQFF. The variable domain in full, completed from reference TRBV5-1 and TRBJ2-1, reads KAGVTQTPRYLIKTRGQQVTLSCSPISGHRSVSWYQQTPGQGLQFLFEYFSETQRNKGNFPGRFSGRQFSNSRSEMNVSTLELGDSALYLCASSRYGDRGPDEQFFGPGTRLTVL.